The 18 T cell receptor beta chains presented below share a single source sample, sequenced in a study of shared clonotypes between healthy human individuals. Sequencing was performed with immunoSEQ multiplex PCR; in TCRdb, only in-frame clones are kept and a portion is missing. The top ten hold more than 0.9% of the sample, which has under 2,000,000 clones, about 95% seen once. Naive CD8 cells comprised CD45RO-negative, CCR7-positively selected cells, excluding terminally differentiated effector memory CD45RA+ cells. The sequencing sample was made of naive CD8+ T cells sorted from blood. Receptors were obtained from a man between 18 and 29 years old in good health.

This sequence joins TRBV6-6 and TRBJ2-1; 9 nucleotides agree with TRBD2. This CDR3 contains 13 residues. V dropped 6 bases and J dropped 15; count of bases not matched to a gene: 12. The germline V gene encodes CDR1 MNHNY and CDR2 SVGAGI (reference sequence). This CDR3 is CASSPNTGTSTFF. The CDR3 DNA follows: TGTGCCAGCAGCCCTAACACCGGGACTAGCACGTTCTTC.

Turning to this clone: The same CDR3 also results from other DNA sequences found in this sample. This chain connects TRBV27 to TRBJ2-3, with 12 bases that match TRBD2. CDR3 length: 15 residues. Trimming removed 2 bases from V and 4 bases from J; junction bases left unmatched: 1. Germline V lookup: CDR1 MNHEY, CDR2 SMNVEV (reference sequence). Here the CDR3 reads CASSLLAGGADTQYF. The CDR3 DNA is TGTGCCAGCAGTTTACTAGCGGGAGGGGCAGATACGCAGTATTTT.

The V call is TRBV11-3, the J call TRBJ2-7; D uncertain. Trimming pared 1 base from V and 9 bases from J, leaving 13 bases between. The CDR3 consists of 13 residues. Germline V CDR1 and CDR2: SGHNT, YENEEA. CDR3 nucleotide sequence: TGTGCCAGCAGCTTAGGAGTTGGCCTCTTGCAGTACTTC. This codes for CASSLGVGLLQYF. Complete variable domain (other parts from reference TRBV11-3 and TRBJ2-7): EAGVVQSPRYKIIEKKQPVAFWCNPISGHNTLYWYLQNLGQGPELLIRYENEEAVDDSQLPKDRFSAERLKGVDSTLKIQPAELGDSAVYLCASSLGVGLLQYFGPGTRLTVT.

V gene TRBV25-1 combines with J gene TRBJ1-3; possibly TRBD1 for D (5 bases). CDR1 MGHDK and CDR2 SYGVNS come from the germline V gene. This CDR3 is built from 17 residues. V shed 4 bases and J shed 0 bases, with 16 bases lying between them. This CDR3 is CASSGPPDTGSGNTIYF. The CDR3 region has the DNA TGTGCCAGCAGTGGGCCCCCGGACACGGGCTCTGGAAACACCATATATTTT. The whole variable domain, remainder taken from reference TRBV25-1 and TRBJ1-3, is EADIYQTPRYLVIGTGKKITLECSQTMGHDKMYWYQQDPGMELHLIHYSYGVNSTEKGDLSSESTVSRIRTEHFPLTLESARPSHTSQYLCASSGPPDTGSGNTIYFGEGSWLTVV.

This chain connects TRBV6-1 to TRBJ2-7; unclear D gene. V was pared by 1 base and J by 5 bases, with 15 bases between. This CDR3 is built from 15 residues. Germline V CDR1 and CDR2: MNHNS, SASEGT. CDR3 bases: TGTGCCAGCAGTGAAGTAGCTTTATGGCGGAACGAGCAGTACTTC. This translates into CASSEVALWRNEQYF.

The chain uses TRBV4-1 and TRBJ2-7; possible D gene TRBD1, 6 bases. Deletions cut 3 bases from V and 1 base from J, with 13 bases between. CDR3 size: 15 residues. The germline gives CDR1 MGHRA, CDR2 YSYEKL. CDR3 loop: CASSHDRSVSYEQYF. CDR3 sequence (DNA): TGCGCCAGCAGCCACGACAGGTCGGTATCCTACGAGCAGTACTTC.

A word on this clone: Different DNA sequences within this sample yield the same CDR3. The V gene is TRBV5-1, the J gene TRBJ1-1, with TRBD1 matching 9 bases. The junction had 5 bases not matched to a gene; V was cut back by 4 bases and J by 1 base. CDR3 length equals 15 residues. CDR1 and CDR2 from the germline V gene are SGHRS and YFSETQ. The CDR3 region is CASSPRTGANTEAFF. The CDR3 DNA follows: TGCGCCAGCAGCCCGAGGACAGGGGCGAACACTGAAGCTTTCTTT.

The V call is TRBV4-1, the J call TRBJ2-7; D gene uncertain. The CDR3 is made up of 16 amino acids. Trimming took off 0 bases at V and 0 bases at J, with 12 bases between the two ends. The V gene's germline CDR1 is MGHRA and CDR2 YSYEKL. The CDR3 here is CASSQDSSLYSYEQYF. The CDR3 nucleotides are TGCGCCAGCAGCCAAGATAGTAGCTTATACTCCTACGAGCAGTACTTC.

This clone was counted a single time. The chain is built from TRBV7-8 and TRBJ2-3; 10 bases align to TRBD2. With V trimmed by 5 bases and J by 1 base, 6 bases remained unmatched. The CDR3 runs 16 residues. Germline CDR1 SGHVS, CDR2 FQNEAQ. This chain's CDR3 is CASSTLAGEGTDTQYF. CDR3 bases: TGTGCCAGCAGCACCCTAGCGGGAGAGGGCACAGATACGCAGTATTTT.

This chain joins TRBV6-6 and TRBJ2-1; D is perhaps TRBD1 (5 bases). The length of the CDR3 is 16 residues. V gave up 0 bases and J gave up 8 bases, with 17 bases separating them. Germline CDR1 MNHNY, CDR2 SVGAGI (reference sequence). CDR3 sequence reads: CASSYSLQVGIHEQFF. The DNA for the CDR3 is TGTGCCAGCAGTTACTCGTTACAGGTTGGAATCCATGAGCAGTTCTTC.

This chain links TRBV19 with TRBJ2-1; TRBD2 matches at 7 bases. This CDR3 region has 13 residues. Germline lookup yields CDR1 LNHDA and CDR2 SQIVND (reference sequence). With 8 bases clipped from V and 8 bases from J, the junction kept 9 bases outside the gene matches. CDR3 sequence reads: CASGWQGGHEQFF. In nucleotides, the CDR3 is TGTGCCAGTGGGTGGCAGGGAGGGCATGAGCAGTTCTTC.

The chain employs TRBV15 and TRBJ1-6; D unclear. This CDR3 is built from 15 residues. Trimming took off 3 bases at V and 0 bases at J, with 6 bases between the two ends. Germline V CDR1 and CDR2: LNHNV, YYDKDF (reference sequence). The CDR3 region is CATSRSNSYNSPLHF. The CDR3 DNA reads TGTGCCACCAGCAGGAGTAACTCCTATAATTCACCCCTCCACTTT.

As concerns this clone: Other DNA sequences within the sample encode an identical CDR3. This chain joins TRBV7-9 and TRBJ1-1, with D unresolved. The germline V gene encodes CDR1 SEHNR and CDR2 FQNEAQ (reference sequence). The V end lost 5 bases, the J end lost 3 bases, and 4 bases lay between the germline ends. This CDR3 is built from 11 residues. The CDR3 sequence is CASSPDTEAFF. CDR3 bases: TGTGCCAGCAGCCCTGACACTGAAGCTTTCTTT.

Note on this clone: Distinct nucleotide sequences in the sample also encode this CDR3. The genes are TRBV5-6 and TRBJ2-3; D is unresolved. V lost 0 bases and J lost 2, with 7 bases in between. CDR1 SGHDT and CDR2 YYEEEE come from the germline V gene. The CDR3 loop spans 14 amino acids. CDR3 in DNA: TGTGCCAGCAGCTTGGATAGGTCCACAGATACGCAGTATTTT. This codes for CASSLDRSTDTQYF.

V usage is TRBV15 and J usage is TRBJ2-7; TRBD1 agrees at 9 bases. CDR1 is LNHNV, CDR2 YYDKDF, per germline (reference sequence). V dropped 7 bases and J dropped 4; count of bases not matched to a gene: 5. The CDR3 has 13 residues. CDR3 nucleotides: TGTGCCACCACCAGGGACAGGGATTACGAGCAGTACTTC. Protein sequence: CATTRDRDYEQYF. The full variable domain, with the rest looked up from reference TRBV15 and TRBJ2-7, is DAMVIQNPRYQVTQFGKPVTLSCSQTLNHNVMYWYQQKSSQAPKLLFHYYDKDFNNEADTPDNFQSRRPNTSFCFLDIRSPGLGDTAMYLCATTRDRDYEQYFGPGTRLTVT.

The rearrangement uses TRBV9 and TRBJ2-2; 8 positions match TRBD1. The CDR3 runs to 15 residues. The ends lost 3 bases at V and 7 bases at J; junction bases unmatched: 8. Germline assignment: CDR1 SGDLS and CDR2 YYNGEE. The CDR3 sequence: CASSAPRTGHGELFF. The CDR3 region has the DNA TGTGCCAGCAGCGCCCCTCGGACAGGGCACGGGGAGCTGTTTTTT.

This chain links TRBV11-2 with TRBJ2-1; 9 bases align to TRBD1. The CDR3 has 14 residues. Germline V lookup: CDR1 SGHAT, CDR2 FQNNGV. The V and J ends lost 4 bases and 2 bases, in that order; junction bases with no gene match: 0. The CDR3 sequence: CASSWTGAYNEQFF. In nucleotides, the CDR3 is TGTGCCAGCAGCTGGACAGGGGCCTACAATGAGCAGTTCTTC.

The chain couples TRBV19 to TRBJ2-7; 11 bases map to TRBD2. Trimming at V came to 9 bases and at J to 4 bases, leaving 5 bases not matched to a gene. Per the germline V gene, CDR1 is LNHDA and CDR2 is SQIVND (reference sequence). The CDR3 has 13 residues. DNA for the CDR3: TGTGCCAGGGAACTAGCGGGGGCATACGAGCAGTACTTC. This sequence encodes CARELAGAYEQYF.